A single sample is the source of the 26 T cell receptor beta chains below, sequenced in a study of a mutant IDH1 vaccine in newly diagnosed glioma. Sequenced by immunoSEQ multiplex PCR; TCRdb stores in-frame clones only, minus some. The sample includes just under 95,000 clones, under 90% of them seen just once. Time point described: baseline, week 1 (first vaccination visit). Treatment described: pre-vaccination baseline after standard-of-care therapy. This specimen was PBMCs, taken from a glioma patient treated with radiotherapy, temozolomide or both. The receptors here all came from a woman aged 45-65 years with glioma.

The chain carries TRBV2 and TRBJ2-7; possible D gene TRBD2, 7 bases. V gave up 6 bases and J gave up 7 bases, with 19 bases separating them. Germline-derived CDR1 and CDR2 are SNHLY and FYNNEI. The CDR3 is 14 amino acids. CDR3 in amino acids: CASSRRRGAWEQYF. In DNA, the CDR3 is TGTGCCAGCAGCCGGCGCCGGGGGGCGTGGGAGCAGTACTTC.

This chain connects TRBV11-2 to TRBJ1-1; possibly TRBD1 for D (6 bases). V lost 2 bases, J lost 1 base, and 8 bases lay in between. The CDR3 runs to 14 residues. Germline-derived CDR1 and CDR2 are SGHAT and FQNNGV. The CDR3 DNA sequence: TGTGCCAGCAGCTTAAGGGGGGGGAACACTGAAGCTTTCTTT. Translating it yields CASSLRGGNTEAFF.

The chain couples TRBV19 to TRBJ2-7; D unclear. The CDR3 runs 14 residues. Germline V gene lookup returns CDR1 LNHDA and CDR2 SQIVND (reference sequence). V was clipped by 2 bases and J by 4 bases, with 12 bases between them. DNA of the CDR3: TGTGCCAGTAGTATACAGGTCAAGGATTACGAGCAGTACTTC. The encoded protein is CASSIQVKDYEQYF.

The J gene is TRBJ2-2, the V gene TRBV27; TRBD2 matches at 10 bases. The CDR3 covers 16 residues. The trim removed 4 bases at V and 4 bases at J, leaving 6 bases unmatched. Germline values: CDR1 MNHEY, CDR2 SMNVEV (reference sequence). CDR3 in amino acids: CASSSIAGGGTGELFF. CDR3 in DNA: TGTGCCAGCAGTTCCATAGCGGGGGGTGGCACCGGGGAGCTGTTTTTT.

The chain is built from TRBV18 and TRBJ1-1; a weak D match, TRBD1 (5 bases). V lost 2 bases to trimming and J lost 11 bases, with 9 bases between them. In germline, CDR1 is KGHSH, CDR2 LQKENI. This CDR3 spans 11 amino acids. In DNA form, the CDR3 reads TGTGCCAGCTCACCAACAGGCCCTGCTTTCTTT. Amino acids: CASSPTGPAFF.

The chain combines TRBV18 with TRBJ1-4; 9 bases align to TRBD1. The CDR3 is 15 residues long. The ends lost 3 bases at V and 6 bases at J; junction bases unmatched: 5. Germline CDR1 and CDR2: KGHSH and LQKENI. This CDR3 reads CASSPPGQGDEKLFF. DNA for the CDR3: TGTGCCAGCTCACCTCCGGGACAGGGTGATGAAAAACTGTTTTTT.

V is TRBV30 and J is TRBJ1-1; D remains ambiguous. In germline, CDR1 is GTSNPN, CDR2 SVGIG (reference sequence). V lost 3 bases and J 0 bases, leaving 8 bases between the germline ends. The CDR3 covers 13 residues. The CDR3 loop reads CAWRYRVNTEAFF. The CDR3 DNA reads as TGTGCCTGGAGGTACCGGGTGAACACTGAAGCTTTCTTT.

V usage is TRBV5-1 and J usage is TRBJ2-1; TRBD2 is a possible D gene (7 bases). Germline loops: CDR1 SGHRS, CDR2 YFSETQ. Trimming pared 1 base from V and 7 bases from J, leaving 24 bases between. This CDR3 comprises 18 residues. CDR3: CASSLLSAGASLGNEQFF. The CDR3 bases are TGCGCCAGCAGCTTGCTGTCCGCGGGGGCTTCCCTAGGGAATGAGCAGTTCTTC.

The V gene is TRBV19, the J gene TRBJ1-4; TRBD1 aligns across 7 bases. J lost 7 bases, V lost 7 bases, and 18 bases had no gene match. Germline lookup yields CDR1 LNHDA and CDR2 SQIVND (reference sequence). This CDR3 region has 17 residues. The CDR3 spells CASTQGGAGLGREKLFF. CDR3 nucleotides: TGTGCCAGTACCCAGGGGGGCGCTGGTCTAGGGCGTGAAAAACTGTTTTTT.

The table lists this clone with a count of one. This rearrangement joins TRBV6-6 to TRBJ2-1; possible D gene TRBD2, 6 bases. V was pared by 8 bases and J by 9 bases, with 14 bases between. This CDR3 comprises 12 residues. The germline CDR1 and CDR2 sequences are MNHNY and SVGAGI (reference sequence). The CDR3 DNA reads TGTGCCAGCGCGCAGCAGGGAGGTGAGCAGTTCTTC. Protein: CASAQQGGEQFF.

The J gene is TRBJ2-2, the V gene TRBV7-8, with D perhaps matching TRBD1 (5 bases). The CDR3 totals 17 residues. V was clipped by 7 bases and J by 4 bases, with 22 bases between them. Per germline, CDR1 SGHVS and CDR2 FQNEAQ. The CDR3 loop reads CASTLKSGLTPTGELFF. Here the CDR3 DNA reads TGTGCCAGCACCCTCAAATCAGGGCTCACCCCCACCGGGGAGCTGTTTTTT.

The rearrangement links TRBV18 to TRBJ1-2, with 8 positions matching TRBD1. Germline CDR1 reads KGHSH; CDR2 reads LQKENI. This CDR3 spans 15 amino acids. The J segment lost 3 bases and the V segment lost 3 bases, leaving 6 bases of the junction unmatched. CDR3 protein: CASSPGAGGDYGYTF. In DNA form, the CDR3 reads TGTGCCAGCTCACCGGGGGCAGGGGGCGACTATGGCTACACCTTC.

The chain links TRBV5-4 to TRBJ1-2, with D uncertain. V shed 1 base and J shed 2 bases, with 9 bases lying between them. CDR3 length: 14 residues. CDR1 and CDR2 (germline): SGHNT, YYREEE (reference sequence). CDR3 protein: CASSLIGRNYGYTF. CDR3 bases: TGTGCCAGCAGCTTGATCGGGCGGAACTATGGCTACACCTTC.

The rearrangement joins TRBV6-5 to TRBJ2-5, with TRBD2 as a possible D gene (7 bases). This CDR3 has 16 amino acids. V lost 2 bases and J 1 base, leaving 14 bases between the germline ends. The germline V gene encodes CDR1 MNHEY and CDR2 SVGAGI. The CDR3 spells CASSYAAGALQETQYF. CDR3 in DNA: TGTGCCAGCAGTTACGCGGCGGGGGCCCTCCAAGAGACCCAGTACTTC.

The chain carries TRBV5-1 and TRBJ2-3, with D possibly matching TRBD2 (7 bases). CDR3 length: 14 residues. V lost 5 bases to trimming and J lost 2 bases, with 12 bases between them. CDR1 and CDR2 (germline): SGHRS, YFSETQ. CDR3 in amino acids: CASRGGAYTDTQYF. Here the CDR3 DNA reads TGCGCCAGCAGGGGGGGGGCCTACACAGATACGCAGTATTTT.

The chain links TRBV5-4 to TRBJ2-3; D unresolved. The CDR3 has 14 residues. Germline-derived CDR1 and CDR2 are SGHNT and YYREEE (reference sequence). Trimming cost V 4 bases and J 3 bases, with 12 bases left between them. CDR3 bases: TGTGCCAGCAGCAATGGACGGTCGACAGATACGCAGTATTTT. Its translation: CASSNGRSTDTQYF.

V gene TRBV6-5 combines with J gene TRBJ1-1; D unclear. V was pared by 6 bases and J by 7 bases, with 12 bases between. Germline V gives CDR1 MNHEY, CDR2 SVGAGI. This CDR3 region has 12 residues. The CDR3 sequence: CASSRTSGEAFF. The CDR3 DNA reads TGTGCCAGCAGCCGAACGTCTGGTGAAGCTTTCTTT.

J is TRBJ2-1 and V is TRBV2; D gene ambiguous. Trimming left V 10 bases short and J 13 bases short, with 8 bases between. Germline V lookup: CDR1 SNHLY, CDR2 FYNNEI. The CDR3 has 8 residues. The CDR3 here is CATKVQFF. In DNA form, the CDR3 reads TGTGCCACCAAGGTCCAGTTCTTC.

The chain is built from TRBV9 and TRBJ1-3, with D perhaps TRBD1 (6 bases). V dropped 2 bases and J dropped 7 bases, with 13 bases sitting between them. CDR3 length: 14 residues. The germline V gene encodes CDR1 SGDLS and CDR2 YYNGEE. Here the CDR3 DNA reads TGTGCCAGCAGCGTGACAGGCCGGGGGAACACCATATATTTT. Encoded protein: CASSVTGRGNTIYF.

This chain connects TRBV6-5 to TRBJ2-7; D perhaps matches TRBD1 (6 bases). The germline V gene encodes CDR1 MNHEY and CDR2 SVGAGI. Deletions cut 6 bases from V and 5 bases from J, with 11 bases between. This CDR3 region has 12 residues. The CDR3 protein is CASRTGTNEQYF. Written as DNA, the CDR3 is TGTGCCAGCAGAACTGGGACAAACGAGCAGTACTTC.

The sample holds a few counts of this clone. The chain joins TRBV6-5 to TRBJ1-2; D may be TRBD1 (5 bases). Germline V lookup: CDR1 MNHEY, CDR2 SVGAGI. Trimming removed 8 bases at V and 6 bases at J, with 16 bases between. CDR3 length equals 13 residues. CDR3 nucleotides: TGTGCCAGCGGAGAGACTGGGACCCATGGCTACACCTTC. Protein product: CASGETGTHGYTF.

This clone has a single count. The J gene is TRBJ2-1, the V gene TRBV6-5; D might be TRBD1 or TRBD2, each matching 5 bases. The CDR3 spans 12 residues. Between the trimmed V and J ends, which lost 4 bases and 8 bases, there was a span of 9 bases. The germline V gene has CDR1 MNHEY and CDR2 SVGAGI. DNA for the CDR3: TGTGCCAGCAGTTTCCGAGGGGATGAGCAGTTCTTC. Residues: CASSFRGDEQFF.

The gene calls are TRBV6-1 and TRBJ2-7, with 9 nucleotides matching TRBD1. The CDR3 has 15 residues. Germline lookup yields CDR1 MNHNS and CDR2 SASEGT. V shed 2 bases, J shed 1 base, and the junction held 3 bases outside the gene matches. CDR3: CASSERGTGSYEQYF. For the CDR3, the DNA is TGTGCCAGCAGTGAAAGGGGGACAGGGTCCTACGAGCAGTACTTC.

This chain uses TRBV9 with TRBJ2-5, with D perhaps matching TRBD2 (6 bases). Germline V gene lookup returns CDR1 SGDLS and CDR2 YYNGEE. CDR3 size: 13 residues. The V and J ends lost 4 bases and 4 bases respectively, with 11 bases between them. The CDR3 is CASSPLGGETQYF. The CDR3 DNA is TGTGCCAGCAGCCCACTGGGGGGAGAGACCCAGTACTTC.

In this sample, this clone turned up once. CDR3 DNA sequence: TGTGCCAGTAGTAGGGACAGGGACTTATACTCCTATGGCTACACCTTC. It translates to CASSRDRDLYSYGYTF. The chain couples TRBV19 to TRBJ1-2; 9 bases fit TRBD1. The CDR3 consists of 16 residues. CDR1 is LNHDA and CDR2 is SQIVND in the germline V gene (reference sequence). The V and J ends lost 4 bases and 4 bases, in that order; junction bases with no gene match: 10.

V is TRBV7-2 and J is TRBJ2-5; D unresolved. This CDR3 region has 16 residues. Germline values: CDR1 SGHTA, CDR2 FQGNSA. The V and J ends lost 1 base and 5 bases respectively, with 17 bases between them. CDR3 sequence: CASSLVVVSGRETQYF. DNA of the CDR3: TGTGCCAGCAGCTTAGTCGTAGTGTCCGGGCGGGAGACCCAGTACTTC.